The following is a T cell receptor beta chain sequence with its context. This clone was recorded once. Its recognized antigen is unknown. No much larger clone is present one base from it, and per-base qualities are unavailable. This entry is derived from a study of blood T cell repertoires in COVID-19 (dated by TCRdb to 2018 to 2021). The study in broad terms: The collaborator samples originated in the United States, Italy and Spain and spanned the acute and convalescent phases of COVID-19. HLA class I and class II types, where available, came from metadata supplied by the sample provider rather than from assay-based typing. Samples came from the ongoing ImmuneRACE study (first 160 participants) plus 1,254 subjects from 6 global collaborators. The sample metadata nearly always contained a de-identified subject ID, COVID-19 status, age in years and sex. A freely available public database, intended as a resource for researchers studying the immune response to SARS-CoV-2, is where the repertoires were released. Subjects who had been exposed to COVID-19, were actively infected with it, or had recovered from it provided the deeply sampled blood TCRbeta repertoires that made up the dataset. The prospective study material was composed of cDNA or gDNA derived from T cells, B-cell-depleted T cells, or PBMCs. The study at large found these results: How much clinical and demographic metadata was included differed by source and by participant, and the metadata was provided uncurated.

TCRbeta CDR3 regions were amplified from genomic DNA by means of the immunoSEQ Assay, a bias-controlled multiplex PCR. Concerning the study's data processing: Within the assay, amplification of reference gene primers was used to estimate how many nucleated cells each sample contained. To quantify the absolute abundance of each unique TCRbeta CDR3 rearrangement, sequence reads were collapsed and filtered. For each sample, productive Simpson clonality was calculated by taking the square root of Simpson's diversity index across productive rearrangements. TCRdb holds this immuneACCESS table with in-frame rearrangements only. Some clones are missing; in checked studies, unresolved V genes explain under half, and the rest has no known cause. D and trimming were read from the DNA, whereas the V and J calls and clone size are those reported in that table. This sample holds 130,000 or so clones; around 84% were observed only once. In total, the top ten clones hold 2.4% of the sample.

Enrolling through a virtual design, the prospective study's participants ranged in age from about 18 to 89 years and lived across 20 to 30 United States geographic areas. Cohort assignment in the prospective study relied on participant-reported clinical history from a screening survey and a study questionnaire. In the prospective study, whole blood, serum and a nasopharyngeal or oropharyngeal swab were collected from each participant by mobile phlebotomists. Prospective study participants could optionally give additional blood draws and questionnaires over an approximately two-month period. Before DNA extraction, blood samples from the prospective study were shipped at room temperature or frozen. Sequenced material: PBMCs or T cells enriched from blood (not recorded which). This TCR was recovered from a man aged 35 to 55 with acute COVID-19.

The DNA reads as follows: TGTGCCAGCAGCTTGGAGCAGAACACTGAAGCTTTCTTT. It specifies CASSLEQNTEAFF. The rearrangement combines TRBV5-4 with TRBJ1-1, with the D gene too uncertain to name. Deletion took 0 bases off V and 1 base off J, with a span of 4 bases between the germline ends. In the germline V gene (reference sequence), CDR1 corresponds to SGHNT and CDR2 to YYREEE. CDR3 length: 13 amino acids, cysteine to phenylalanine. Only the CDR3 part of the read is kept: 39 bases, read in frame from the first base.